The TCR beta chain described here comes from a study of blood T cell repertoires in COVID-19. Study information: Samples taken during acute and convalescent COVID-19 were collected in the United States, Italy and Spain.

Per the original data handling: Counts of nucleated cells, estimated from reference gene primer amplification, were obtained. Using immunoSEQ multiplex PCR, the repertoire was profiled, and TCRdb retains in-frame clones only, with some absent. V and J calls and clone size are those listed in that table; D and trimming were worked out from the DNA. The sample holds 200,000 to 300,000 clones; approximately 85% are singletons and the top ten take approximately 9.6%. Clinical histories supplied by participants themselves formed the basis of cohort assignment. The receptor was isolated from a woman aged 50 to 60 with acute COVID-19. Input material: PBMCs or T cells enriched from blood (not recorded which).

CDR3 sequence (DNA): TGCAGCGTCTCGGAGGCCTACGAGCAGTACTTC. Translating gives CSVSEAYEQYF. The chain couples TRBV29-1 to TRBJ2-7, with D perhaps TRBD2 (5 bases). With 6 bases removed from V and 2 bases from J, the gap between germline ends came to 8 bases. The CDR3 covers 11 residues. Germline CDR1 and CDR2: SQVTM and ANQGSEA.